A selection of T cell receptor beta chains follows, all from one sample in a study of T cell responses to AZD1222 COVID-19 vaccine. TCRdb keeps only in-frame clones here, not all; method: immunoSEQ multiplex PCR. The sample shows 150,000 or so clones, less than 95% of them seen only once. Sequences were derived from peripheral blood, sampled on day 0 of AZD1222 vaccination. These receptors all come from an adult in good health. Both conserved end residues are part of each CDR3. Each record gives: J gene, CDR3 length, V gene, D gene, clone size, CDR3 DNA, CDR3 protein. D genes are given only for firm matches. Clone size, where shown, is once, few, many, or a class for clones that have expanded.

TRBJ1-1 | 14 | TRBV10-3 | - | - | TGTGCCATCAGTGAGTCGGCGGTGAACACTGAAGCTTTCTTT | CAISESAVNTEAFF
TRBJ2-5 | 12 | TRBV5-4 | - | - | TGTGCCAGCAGCGGTTGGGATGAGACCCAGTACTTC | CASSGWDETQYF
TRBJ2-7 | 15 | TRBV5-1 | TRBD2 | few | TGCGCCAGCAGCTTGGCCGCTAGCGGACCCTACGAGCAGTACTTC | CASSLAASGPYEQYF
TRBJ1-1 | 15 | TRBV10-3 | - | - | TGTGCCATCAGTGAATTAGCCTTAAGAGACACTGAAGCTTTCTTT | CAISELALRDTEAFF
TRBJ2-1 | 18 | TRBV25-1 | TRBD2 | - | TGTGCCAGCAGTGACGGGACTAGCGGGAGGAAGGGGTACAATGAGCAGTTCTTC | CASSDGTSGRKGYNEQFF
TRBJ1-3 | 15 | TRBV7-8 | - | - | TGTGCCAGCAGCTTAGCGGGTTCCTCTGGAAACACCATATATTTT | CASSLAGSSGNTIYF
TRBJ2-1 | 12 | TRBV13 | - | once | TGTGCCAGCAGTTGGGCTAAGGACGAGCAGTTCTTC | CASSWAKDEQFF
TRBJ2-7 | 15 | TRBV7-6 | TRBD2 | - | TGTGCCAGCAGCACATGGGAGGGACCCGCGCTTGAGCAGTACTTC | CASSTWEGPALEQYF
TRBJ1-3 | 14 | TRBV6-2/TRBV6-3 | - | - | TGTGCCAGCAGTACGGGGCGCTCTGGAAACACCATATATTTT | CASSTGRSGNTIYF
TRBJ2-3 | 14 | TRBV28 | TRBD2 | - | TGTGCCAGCAGTTTATTGGGGGCCGGGACTAGGCAGTATTTT | CASSLLGAGTRQYF
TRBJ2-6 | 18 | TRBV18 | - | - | TGTGCCAGCTCACCCTCCAACATAGTACTCTCCGGGGCCAACGTCCTGACTTTC | CASSPSNIVLSGANVLTF
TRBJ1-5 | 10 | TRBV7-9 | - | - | TGTGCCAGCAGCTTAATCCCCCAGCATTTT | CASSLIPQHF
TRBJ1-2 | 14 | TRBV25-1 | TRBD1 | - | TGTGCCAGCAGTGGGACAGGGAGTGACTATGGCTACACCTTC | CASSGTGSDYGYTF
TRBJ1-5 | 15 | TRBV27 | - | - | TGTGCCAGCAGCCAACAGGGCATTGGGAATCAGCCCCAGCATTTT | CASSQQGIGNQPQHF
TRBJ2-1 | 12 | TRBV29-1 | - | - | TGCAGCGTTGAAGCACTAAACAATGAGCAGTTCTTC | CSVEALNNEQFF
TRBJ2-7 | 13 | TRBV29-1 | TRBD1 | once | TGCAGCGTTGAGTTTTACAGGGGCTACGAGCAGTACTTC | CSVEFYRGYEQYF
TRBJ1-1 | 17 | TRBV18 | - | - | TGTGCCAGCTCACCACCGGCAGCTCGGGGGATGAACACTGAAGCTTTCTTT | CASSPPAARGMNTEAFF
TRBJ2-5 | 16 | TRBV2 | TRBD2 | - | TGTGCCAGCAGTGGGCTAGCGGGTCCTGGGGGGGAGACCCAGTACTTC | CASSGLAGPGGETQYF
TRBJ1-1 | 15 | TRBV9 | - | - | TGTGCCAGCAGCCCAGCAGGGAGGGGGAACACTGAAGCTTTCTTT | CASSPAGRGNTEAFF
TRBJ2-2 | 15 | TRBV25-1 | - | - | TGTGCCAGCAGTGAACCGCAGGGAAACACCGGGGAGCTGTTTTTT | CASSEPQGNTGELFF
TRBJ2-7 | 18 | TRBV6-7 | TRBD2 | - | TGTGCCAGCAGCCCGCTATCTAGCGGGAGGAGAATTGGCTACGAGCAGTACTTC | CASSPLSSGRRIGYEQYF
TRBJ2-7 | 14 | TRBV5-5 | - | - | TGTGCCAGCAGCTTGGAGCGGAGCTCCTACGAGCAGTACTTC | CASSLERSSYEQYF
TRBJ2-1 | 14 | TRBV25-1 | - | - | TGTGCCAGCAGTGAGTTCGTGTCATCGCGGGAGCAGTTCTTC | CASSEFVSSREQFF
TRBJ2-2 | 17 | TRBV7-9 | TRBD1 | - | TGTGCCAGCAGCTTGGGAGGACAGGGGGCGCACACCGGGGAGCTGTTTTTT | CASSLGGQGAHTGELFF
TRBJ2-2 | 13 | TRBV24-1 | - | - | TGTGCCACCAGTGACCCCGGTCCCGGGGAGCTGTTTTTT | CATSDPGPGELFF
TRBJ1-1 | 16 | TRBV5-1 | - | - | TGCGCCAGCAGCTTGGGAAAATCCCTTATGAACACTGAAGCTTTCTTT | CASSLGKSLMNTEAFF
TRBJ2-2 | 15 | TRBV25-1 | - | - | TGTGCCAGCAGTGAATATTATGGCCTCACCGGGGAGCTGTTTTTT | CASSEYYGLTGELFF
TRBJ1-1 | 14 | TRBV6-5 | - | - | TGTGCCAGCAGTTCACCCCGGGGGTACACTGAAGCTTTCTTT | CASSSPRGYTEAFF
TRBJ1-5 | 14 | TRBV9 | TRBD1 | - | TGTGCCAGCAGCGTGGGACAGGGAAATCAGCCCCAGCATTTT | CASSVGQGNQPQHF
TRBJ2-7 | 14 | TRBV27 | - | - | TGTGCCAGCAGTTTATCGAGAACCTTCTACGAGCAGTACTTC | CASSLSRTFYEQYF
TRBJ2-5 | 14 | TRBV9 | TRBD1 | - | TGTGCCAGCACGTCCGGGACAGGGGGAGAGACCCAGTACTTC | CASTSGTGGETQYF
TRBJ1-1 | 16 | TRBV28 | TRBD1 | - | TGTGCCAGCAGTCCGGGGACAGGGGCGACGAACACTGAAGCTTTCTTT | CASSPGTGATNTEAFF
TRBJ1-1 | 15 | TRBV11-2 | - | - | TGTGCCAGCAGCTTAGTGGGTTCGACGAACACTGAAGCTTTCTTT | CASSLVGSTNTEAFF
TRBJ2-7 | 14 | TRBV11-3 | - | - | TGTGCCAGCAGCTTATCGGAAAGCTACGACGAGCAGTACTTC | CASSLSESYDEQYF
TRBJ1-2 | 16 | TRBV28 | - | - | TGTGCCAGCAGTTTAAACTTAAACGGGGGTAACTATGGCTACACCTTC | CASSLNLNGGNYGYTF
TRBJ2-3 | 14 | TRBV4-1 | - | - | TGCGCCAGCAGCCAAACAGTTAGCACAGATACGCAGTATTTT | CASSQTVSTDTQYF
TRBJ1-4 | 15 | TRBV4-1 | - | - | TGCGCCAGCAGCCAAGTGATAAGGGATCAAGGAAAACTGTTTTTT | CASSQVIRDQGKLFF
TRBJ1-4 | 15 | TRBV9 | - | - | TGTGCCAGCAGCGTATCGAGCAGGGTAGGCGAAAAACTGTTTTTT | CASSVSSRVGEKLFF
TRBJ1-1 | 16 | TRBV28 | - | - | TGTGCCAGCAGTTTAGAAGGGGCGCGAAGAAACACTGAAGCTTTCTTT | CASSLEGARRNTEAFF
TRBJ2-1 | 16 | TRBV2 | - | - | TGTGCCAGCAGTGAAAGGCTCCCTAAGTCATACAATGAGCAGTTCTTC | CASSERLPKSYNEQFF
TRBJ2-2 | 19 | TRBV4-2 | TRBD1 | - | TGTGCCAGCAGCCAAGAAATGGAGGGACAGGGGGCGAACACCGGGGAGCTGTTTTTT | CASSQEMEGQGANTGELFF
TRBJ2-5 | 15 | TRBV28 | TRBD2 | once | TGTGCCAGCAGGGAGACTAGCGGGAGACAAGAGACCCAGTACTTC | CASRETSGRQETQYF
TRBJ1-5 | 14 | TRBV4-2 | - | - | TGTGCCAGCAGCGCGACAGGTTCCGCTCAGCCCCAGCATTTT | CASSATGSAQPQHF
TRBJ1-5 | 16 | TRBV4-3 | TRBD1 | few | TGCGCCAGCAGCCAAGATTTTGGACAGGGCAATCAGCCCCAGCATTTT | CASSQDFGQGNQPQHF
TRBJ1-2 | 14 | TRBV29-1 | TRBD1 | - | TGCAGCGTTGATATTCAGGGGGTTAACTATGGCTACACCTTC | CSVDIQGVNYGYTF
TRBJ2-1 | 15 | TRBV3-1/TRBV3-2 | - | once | TGTGCCAGCAGCCAAGGGTGGACGGCTGGTGATGAGCAGTTCTTC | CASSQGWTAGDEQFF
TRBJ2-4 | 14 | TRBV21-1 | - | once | TGTGCCAGCGGTACTGGGACAACTAGAAACATTCAGTACTTC | CASGTGTTRNIQYF
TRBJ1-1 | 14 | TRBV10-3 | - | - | TGTGCCATCAGTGGCAGGGGTACAAACACTGAAGCTTTCTTT | CAISGRGTNTEAFF
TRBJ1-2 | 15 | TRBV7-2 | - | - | TGTGCCAGCAGCCCTCAATTACAGGGCCACTATGGCTACACCTTC | CASSPQLQGHYGYTF
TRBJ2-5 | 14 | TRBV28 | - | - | TGTGCCAGCAGTTTAGCCGCCCCCACTGAGACCCAGTACTTC | CASSLAAPTETQYF